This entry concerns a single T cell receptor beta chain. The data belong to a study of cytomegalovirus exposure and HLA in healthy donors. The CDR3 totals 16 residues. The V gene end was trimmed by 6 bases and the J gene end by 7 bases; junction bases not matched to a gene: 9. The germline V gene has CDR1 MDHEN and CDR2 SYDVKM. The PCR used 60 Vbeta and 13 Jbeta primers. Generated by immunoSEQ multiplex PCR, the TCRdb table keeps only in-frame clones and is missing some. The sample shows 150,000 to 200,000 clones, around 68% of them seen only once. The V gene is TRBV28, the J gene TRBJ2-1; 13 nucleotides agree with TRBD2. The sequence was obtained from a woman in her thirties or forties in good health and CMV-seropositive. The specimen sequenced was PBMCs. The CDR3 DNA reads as TGTGCCAGCAGCCTGGGACTAGCGGGAAGTGTGAATGAGCAGTTCTTC. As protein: CASSLGLAGSVNEQFF.